Given below is one TCR beta chain in context. The data belong to a study of control samples from healthy donors and cancer patients. The CDR3 is made up of 15 amino acids. V was trimmed by 1 base and J by 0 bases, leaving 7 bases between them. In germline, CDR1 is SGHVS, CDR2 FQNEAQ. TCRdb's table, derived via immunoSEQ multiplex PCR, lists solely in-frame clones and lacks some. Of 100,000 to 150,000 clones listed, 75% to 95% are singletons. Sequences were obtained from blood. The chain recombines TRBV7-8 with TRBJ1-3; no clear D. The sequence was collected from a man aged 35 to 55 in good health. The CDR3 coding sequence is TGTGCCAGCAGCTTAGTGCGGGGCTCTGGAAACACCATATATTTT. Translated, it gives CASSLVRGSGNTIYF.